A single sample is the source of the 32 T cell receptor beta chains below, sequenced in a study of cytomegalovirus exposure and HLA in healthy donors. In the PCR, 60 Vbeta and 13 Jbeta primers were used. TCRdb's table, derived via immunoSEQ multiplex PCR, lists solely in-frame clones and lacks some. The repertoire holds 85,000 to 120,000 clones, roughly 82% seen once, with about 1.5% in the top ten. Sample: PBMCs. The source is a man in his fifties in good health and CMV-seronegative.

The chain links TRBV6-5 to TRBJ1-1; the D gene is possibly TRBD1 (5 bases). Germline lookup yields CDR1 MNHEY and CDR2 SVGAGI. V lost 2 bases to trimming and J lost 7 bases, with 14 bases between them. CDR3 length equals 14 residues. The CDR3 region is CASSYGARAGEAFF. CDR3 DNA: TGTGCCAGCAGTTACGGGGCTCGAGCCGGTGAAGCTTTCTTT.

This chain uses TRBV18 with TRBJ1-4, with D hard to call. From germline, CDR1 is KGHSH and CDR2 LQKENI. This CDR3 region has 17 residues. Between the trimmed V and J ends, which lost 0 bases and 3 bases, there was a span of 14 bases. This CDR3 is CASSPPIGEGANEKLFF. DNA of the CDR3: TGTGCCAGCTCACCACCGATTGGGGAGGGAGCTAATGAAAAACTGTTTTTT.

The chain carries TRBV6-1 and TRBJ1-4; 11 nucleotides match TRBD1. The CDR3 runs 13 residues. V gave up 9 bases and J gave up 8 bases; unmatched junction bases: 5. Looked up from germline, CDR1 is MNHNS and CDR2 is SASEGT. The chain's CDR3 is CASTGQGAEKLFF. CDR3 coding DNA: TGTGCCAGTACCGGACAGGGGGCCGAAAAACTGTTTTTT.

The chain couples TRBV30 to TRBJ1-4; no firm D call. Germline CDR1 is GTSNPN and CDR2 is SVGIG (reference sequence). The CDR3 length is 14 residues. V lost 1 base to trimming and J lost 4 bases, with 10 bases between them. CDR3 DNA: TGTGCCTGGAGTGCCGATAGGAGTAATGAAAAACTGTTTTTT. Amino acids: CAWSADRSNEKLFF.

This chain connects TRBV11-2 to TRBJ2-2; TRBD2 is a possible D gene (5 bases). This CDR3 has 14 amino acids. V was pared by 1 base and J by 6 bases, with 9 bases between. The V gene's germline CDR1 is SGHAT and CDR2 FQNNGV. In nucleotides, the CDR3 is TGTGCCAGCAGCTTAGTGGCGGAGGCCGGGGAGCTGTTTTTT. Amino acids: CASSLVAEAGELFF. The entire variable domain, with the rest obtained from reference TRBV11-2 and TRBJ2-2, is as follows: EAGVAQSPRYKIIEKRQSVAFWCNPISGHATLYWYQQILGQGPKLLIQFQNNGVVDDSQLPKDRFSAERLKGVDSTLKIQPAKLEDSAVYLCASSLVAEAGELFFGEGSRLTVL.

The chain recombines TRBV6-5 with TRBJ2-1; D not resolved. CDR3 length equals 13 residues. Looked up from germline, CDR1 is MNHEY and CDR2 is SVGAGI. The V end was cut by 5 bases, the J end by 8 bases, with 13 bases between. Written as DNA, the CDR3 is TGTGCCAGCAGTCAAGCGATAATTGATGAGCAGTTCTTC. Residues: CASSQAIIDEQFF.

The chain employs TRBV19 and TRBJ1-1, with D possibly being TRBD1 (6 bases). Looked up from germline, CDR1 is LNHDA and CDR2 is SQIVND (reference sequence). The CDR3 runs 13 residues. V lost 5 bases to trimming and J lost 2 bases, with 9 bases between them. The CDR3 spells CASSPGENTEAFF. Here the CDR3 DNA reads TGTGCCAGTAGTCCAGGGGAAAACACTGAAGCTTTCTTT.

The chain couples TRBV6-1 to TRBJ1-4; D gene unclear. V lost 3 bases and J lost 5, with 10 bases in between. CDR3 size: 14 residues. The V gene's germline CDR1 is MNHNS and CDR2 SASEGT. CDR3 bases: TGTGCCAGCAGTGATCGCCGGTCGAATGAAAAACTGTTTTTT. This codes for CASSDRRSNEKLFF.

The chain employs TRBV7-2 and TRBJ1-2; D remains unclear. CDR3 length: 14 amino acids. Germline values: CDR1 SGHTA, CDR2 FQGNSA. Trimming removed 3 bases at V and 4 bases at J, with 12 bases between. CDR3: CASSFEAVTYGYTF. The CDR3 nucleotides are TGTGCCAGCAGCTTCGAGGCAGTTACCTATGGCTACACCTTC.

The chain couples TRBV5-1 to TRBJ2-5; D is perhaps TRBD1 (6 bases). Germline V gives CDR1 SGHRS, CDR2 YFSETQ. Trimming stripped 1 base from V and 2 bases from J, with 6 bases between. The CDR3 extends over 13 amino acids. The CDR3 is CASSLQGQETQYF. The CDR3 nucleotides read TGCGCCAGCAGCTTGCAGGGGCAAGAGACCCAGTACTTC.

V usage is TRBV18 and J usage is TRBJ1-4; D unresolved. This CDR3 has 15 residues. Trimming removed 2 bases from V and 7 bases from J, with 14 bases in between. Germline values: CDR1 KGHSH, CDR2 LQKENI. CDR3 in DNA: TGTGCCAGCTCACCATCCAACGGAGCAAGTGAAAAACTGTTTTTT. Translated, it gives CASSPSNGASEKLFF.

The V and J genes are TRBV5-6 and TRBJ1-3; D perhaps matches TRBD1 (5 bases). The germline V gene encodes CDR1 SGHDT and CDR2 YYEEEE. V lost 0 bases and J 0 bases, leaving 7 bases between the germline ends. The CDR3 is 15 residues long. CDR3 amino acids: CASSLDRYSGNTIYF. In nucleotides, the CDR3 is TGTGCCAGCAGCTTGGACAGGTACTCTGGAAACACCATATATTTT.

The chain recombines TRBV29-1 with TRBJ1-2; TRBD1 matches 9 bases. The CDR3 has 14 residues. Germline lookup yields CDR1 SQVTM and CDR2 ANQGSEA. V trimming: 4 bases; J trimming: 5 bases; junction bases outside the gene matches: 8. The CDR3 DNA is TGCAGCGTTGGGGGACAGGGTTTAGGGTATGGCTACACCTTC. Encoded protein: CSVGGQGLGYGYTF.

V and J are TRBV10-3 and TRBJ1-6, with 7 bases matching TRBD1. The CDR3 runs to 15 residues. From germline, CDR1 is ENHRY and CDR2 SYGVKD. The junction had 9 bases not matched to a gene; V was cut back by 3 bases and J by 10 bases. CDR3 in amino acids: CAISDRPGGDSPLHF. The CDR3 DNA is TGTGCCATCAGTGATAGGCCAGGGGGAGACTCACCCCTCCACTTT.

This chain uses TRBV18 with TRBJ2-1; 8 nucleotides agree with TRBD1. The CDR3 has 14 amino acids. Germline CDR1 is KGHSH and CDR2 is LQKENI. Trimming removed 7 bases from V and 3 bases from J; junction bases left unmatched: 5. The CDR3 nucleotides read TGTGCCAGCTACTCTGGGACAGGCTACAATGAGCAGTTCTTC. Its protein is CASYSGTGYNEQFF.

The chain carries TRBV9 and TRBJ2-1, with a possible D match to TRBD2 (6 bases). CDR3 length equals 14 residues. V was clipped by 3 bases and J by 8 bases, with 15 bases between them. Per germline, CDR1 SGDLS and CDR2 YYNGEE. CDR3 nucleotides: TGTGCCAGCAGCGAGGTCGGGGGTTGGGATGAGCAGTTCTTC. Translating it yields CASSEVGGWDEQFF.

This clone was observed once. The chain combines TRBV7-9 with TRBJ1-4; 10 nucleotides match TRBD1. The junction had 8 bases not matched to a gene; V was cut back by 5 bases and J by 8 bases. Per the germline V gene, CDR1 is SEHNR and CDR2 is FQNEAQ (reference sequence). The CDR3 loop spans 15 amino acids. The CDR3 reads CASSPRTGGNEKLFF. CDR3 DNA sequence: TGTGCCAGCAGCCCGCGGACAGGGGGTAACGAAAAACTGTTTTTT. Based on the CDR3 plus reference TRBV7-9 and TRBJ1-4, the full variable domain is DTGVSQNPRHKITKRGQNVTFRCDPISEHNRLYWYRQTLGQGPEFLTYFQNEAQLEKSRLLSDRFSAERPKGSFSTLEIQRTEQGDSAMYLCASSPRTGGNEKLFFGSGTQLSVL.

A single count supports this clone. The gene calls are TRBV6-1 and TRBJ2-7; 7 bases are a match to TRBD1. CDR1 is MNHNS and CDR2 is SASEGT in the germline V gene. Unmatched junction bases numbered 8, after V lost 10 bases and J lost 2 bases. The CDR3 runs 13 residues. CDR3 residues: CATMTGTAYEQYV. The CDR3 DNA is TGTGCCACCATGACCGGGACAGCCTACGAGCAGTACGTC.

Only one count was recorded for this clone. This chain links TRBV29-1 with TRBJ1-1; 8 bases agree with TRBD1. The V and J ends lost 4 bases and 10 bases, in that order; junction bases with no gene match: 14. Germline assignment: CDR1 SQVTM and CDR2 ANQGSEA. This CDR3 is built from 14 residues. The CDR3 loop is CSVANLDRGVLAFF. In nucleotides, the CDR3 is TGCAGCGTTGCGAATCTCGACAGGGGCGTATTAGCTTTCTTT.

V gene TRBV19 combines with J gene TRBJ1-6, with 7 bases that match TRBD1. The CDR3 covers 14 residues. From germline, CDR1 is LNHDA and CDR2 SQIVND (reference sequence). With V trimmed by 4 bases and J by 8 bases, 5 bases remained unmatched. The CDR3 bases are TGTGCCAGTAGTACGACAGGGATTGATTCACCCCTCCACTTT. Translation gives CASSTTGIDSPLHF.

J is TRBJ2-1 and V is TRBV5-1; 10 positions agree with TRBD2. The germline V gene encodes CDR1 SGHRS and CDR2 YFSETQ. The CDR3 is made up of 18 amino acids. The J segment lost 2 bases and the V segment lost 1 base, leaving 9 bases of the junction unmatched. The CDR3 reads CASSLSQPGLAAYNEQFF. In DNA form, the CDR3 reads TGCGCCAGCAGCTTGTCTCAGCCCGGACTAGCGGCCTACAATGAGCAGTTCTTC.

This clone was counted between two and nine times. The CDR3 spells CASSSPGQGAIETQYF. CDR3 nucleotides: TGTGCCAGCAGCTCCCCGGGACAGGGGGCTATCGAGACCCAGTACTTC. The gene calls are TRBV4-2 and TRBJ2-5; 12 bases are a match to TRBD1. The ends lost 5 bases at V and 5 bases at J; junction bases unmatched: 9. The CDR3 is 16 amino acids. CDR1 is LGHNA, CDR2 YNFKEQ, per germline.

The chain has TRBV19 and TRBJ2-3; 7 positions agree with TRBD2. V trimming: 6 bases; J trimming: 2 bases; junction bases outside the gene matches: 2. From germline, CDR1 is LNHDA and CDR2 SQIVND (reference sequence). The CDR3 sequence is 13 residues long. The CDR3: CASSGGSTDTQYF. The CDR3 DNA sequence: TGTGCCAGTAGCGGGGGGTCCACAGATACGCAGTATTTT.

This clone was seen once. The J gene is TRBJ2-1, the V gene TRBV9; the match to TRBD2 covers 8 bases. Trimming cost V 3 bases and J 8 bases; bases outside gene matches: 16. Germline CDR1 and CDR2: SGDLS and YYNGEE. CDR3 length equals 17 residues. The CDR3 DNA reads as TGTGCCAGCAGCGGTGAGGGTAGCGGGGTACCCTCGGATGAGCAGTTCTTC. Encoded protein: CASSGEGSGVPSDEQFF.

The gene calls are TRBV27 and TRBJ1-5; 9 nucleotides match TRBD1. Germline CDR1 reads MNHEY; CDR2 reads SMNVEV (reference sequence). V lost 3 bases and J lost 6; bases outside the gene matches: 6. CDR3 size: 15 residues. The CDR3 DNA sequence: TGTGCCAGCAGTTTGAGGACAGGGGCTGGTCAGCCCCAGCATTTT. Protein product: CASSLRTGAGQPQHF.

The CDR3 protein is CASSPPAGGVFGELFF. CDR3 DNA sequence: TGTGCCAGCTCACCACCGGCAGGGGGTGTCTTCGGGGAGCTGTTTTTT. This chain links TRBV18 with TRBJ2-2; 7 bases align to TRBD1. V shed 0 bases, J shed 7 bases, and the junction held 8 bases outside the gene matches. Germline-derived CDR1 and CDR2 are KGHSH and LQKENI. This CDR3 region has 16 residues.

V and J are TRBV5-6 and TRBJ1-4, with D perhaps TRBD1 (6 bases). This CDR3 region has 15 residues. Trimming removed 0 bases from V and 2 bases from J, with 8 bases in between. Germline loops: CDR1 SGHDT, CDR2 YYEEEE. The CDR3 region has the DNA TGTGCCAGCAGCTTGGGTGGGGGCACTAATGAAAAACTGTTTTTT. It codes for CASSLGGGTNEKLFF.

This chain links TRBV10-3 with TRBJ2-1, with 8 nucleotides matching TRBD1. In germline, CDR1 is ENHRY, CDR2 SYGVKD. With 6 bases clipped from V and 0 bases from J, the junction kept 4 bases outside the gene matches. The CDR3 has 15 amino acids. The CDR3, as DNA: TGTGCCATCAGCCCTCAGGGGGCCTCCTACAATGAGCAGTTCTTC. Amino acid sequence: CAISPQGASYNEQFF.

The V and J genes are TRBV6-1 and TRBJ2-7; D gene ambiguous. The CDR3 consists of 14 residues. Per germline, CDR1 MNHNS and CDR2 SASEGT. V lost 5 bases, J lost 4 bases, and 15 bases lay in between. The CDR3 sequence: CASSPRVTAYEQYV. DNA for the CDR3: TGTGCCAGCAGTCCCCGCGTCACAGCTTACGAGCAGTACGTC.

The count of this clone is one. The V and J genes are TRBV5-1 and TRBJ1-1; TRBD1 matches at 8 bases. This CDR3 contains 16 residues. Germline CDR1 reads SGHRS; CDR2 reads YFSETQ. The J segment lost 0 bases and the V segment lost 1 base, leaving 5 bases of the junction unmatched. CDR3 in amino acids: CASSLSPGQVNTEAFF. The CDR3 nucleotides read TGCGCCAGCAGCTTGAGCCCGGGACAGGTGAACACTGAAGCTTTCTTT.

The chain is built from TRBV25-1 and TRBJ2-7, with 8 bases lining up with TRBD2. V dropped 6 bases and J dropped 5; count of bases not matched to a gene: 15. The V gene's germline CDR1 is MGHDK and CDR2 SYGVNS. This CDR3 spans 16 amino acids. CDR3: CASRGKFGGAKDEQYV. The CDR3 region has the DNA TGTGCCAGCAGGGGCAAATTCGGGGGGGCCAAAGACGAGCAGTACGTC.

The chain carries TRBV28 and TRBJ2-3; 8 nucleotides line up with TRBD1. Trimming at V came to 6 bases and at J to 5 bases, leaving 10 bases not matched to a gene. This CDR3 spans 15 amino acids. Germline CDR1 is MDHEN and CDR2 is SYDVKM. The CDR3 coding sequence is TGTGCCAGCAGGCCTCAGGGGGCGCGGGGAGATACGCAGTATTTT. Amino acids: CASRPQGARGDTQYF.